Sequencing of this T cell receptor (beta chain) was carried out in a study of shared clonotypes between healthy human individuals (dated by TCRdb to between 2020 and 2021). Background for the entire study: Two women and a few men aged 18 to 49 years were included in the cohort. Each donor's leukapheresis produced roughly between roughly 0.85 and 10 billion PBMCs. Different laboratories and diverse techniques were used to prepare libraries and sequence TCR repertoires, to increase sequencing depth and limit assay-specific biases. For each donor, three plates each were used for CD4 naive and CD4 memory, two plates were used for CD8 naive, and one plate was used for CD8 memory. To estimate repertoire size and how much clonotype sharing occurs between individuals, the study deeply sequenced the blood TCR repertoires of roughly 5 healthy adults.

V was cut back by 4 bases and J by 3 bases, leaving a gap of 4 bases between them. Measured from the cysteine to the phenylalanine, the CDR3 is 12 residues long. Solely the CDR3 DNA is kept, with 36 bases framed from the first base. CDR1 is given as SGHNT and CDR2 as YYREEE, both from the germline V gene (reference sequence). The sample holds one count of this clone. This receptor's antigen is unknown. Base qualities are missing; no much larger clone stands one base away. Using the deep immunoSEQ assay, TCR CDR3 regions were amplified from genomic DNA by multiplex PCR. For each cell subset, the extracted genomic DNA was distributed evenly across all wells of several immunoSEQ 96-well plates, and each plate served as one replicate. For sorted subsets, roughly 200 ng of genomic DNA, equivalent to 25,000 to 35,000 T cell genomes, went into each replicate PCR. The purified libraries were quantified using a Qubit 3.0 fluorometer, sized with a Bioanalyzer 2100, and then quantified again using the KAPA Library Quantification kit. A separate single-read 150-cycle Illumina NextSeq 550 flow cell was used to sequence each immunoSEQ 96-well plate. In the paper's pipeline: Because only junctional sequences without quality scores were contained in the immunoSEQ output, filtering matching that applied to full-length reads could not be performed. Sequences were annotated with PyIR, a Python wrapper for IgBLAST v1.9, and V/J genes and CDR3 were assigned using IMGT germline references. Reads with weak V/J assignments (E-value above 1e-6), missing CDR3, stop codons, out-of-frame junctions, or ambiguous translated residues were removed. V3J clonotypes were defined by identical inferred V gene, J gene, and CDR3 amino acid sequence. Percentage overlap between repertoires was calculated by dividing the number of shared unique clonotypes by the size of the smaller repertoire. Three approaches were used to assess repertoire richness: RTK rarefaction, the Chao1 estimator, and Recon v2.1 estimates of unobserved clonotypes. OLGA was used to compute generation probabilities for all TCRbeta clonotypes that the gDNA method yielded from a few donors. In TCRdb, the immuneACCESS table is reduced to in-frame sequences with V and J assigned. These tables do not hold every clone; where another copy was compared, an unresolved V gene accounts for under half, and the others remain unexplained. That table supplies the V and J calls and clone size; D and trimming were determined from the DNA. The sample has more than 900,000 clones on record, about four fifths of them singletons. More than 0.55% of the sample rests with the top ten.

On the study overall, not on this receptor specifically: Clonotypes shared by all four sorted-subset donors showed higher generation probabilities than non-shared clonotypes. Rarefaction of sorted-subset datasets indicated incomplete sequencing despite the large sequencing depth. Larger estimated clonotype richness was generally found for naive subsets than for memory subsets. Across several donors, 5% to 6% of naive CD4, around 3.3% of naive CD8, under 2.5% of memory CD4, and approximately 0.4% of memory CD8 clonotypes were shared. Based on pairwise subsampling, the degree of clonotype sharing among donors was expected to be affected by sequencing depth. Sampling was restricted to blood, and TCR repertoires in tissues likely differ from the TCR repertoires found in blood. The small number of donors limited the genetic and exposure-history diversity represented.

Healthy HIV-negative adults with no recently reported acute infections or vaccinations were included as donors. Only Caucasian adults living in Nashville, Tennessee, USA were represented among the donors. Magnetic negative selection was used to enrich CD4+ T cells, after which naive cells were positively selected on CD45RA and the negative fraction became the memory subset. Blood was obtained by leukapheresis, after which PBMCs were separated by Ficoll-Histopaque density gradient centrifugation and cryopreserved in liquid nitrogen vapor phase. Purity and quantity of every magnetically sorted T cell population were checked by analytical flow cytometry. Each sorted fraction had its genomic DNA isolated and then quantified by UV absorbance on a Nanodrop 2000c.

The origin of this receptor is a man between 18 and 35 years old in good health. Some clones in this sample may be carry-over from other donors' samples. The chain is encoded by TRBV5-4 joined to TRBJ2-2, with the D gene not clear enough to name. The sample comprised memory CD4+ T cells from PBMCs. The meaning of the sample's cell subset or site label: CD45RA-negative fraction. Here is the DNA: TGTGCCAGCAGCCAAGACACCGGGGAGCTGTTTTTT. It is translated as CASSQDTGELFF.